The T cell receptor beta chain under discussion was sequenced for a study of blood T cell repertoires in COVID-19. In the study overall: Spain, Italy and the United States supplied samples that represented acute and convalescent COVID-19. T cells, B-cell-depleted T cells, or PBMCs provided the cDNA or gDNA that served as material.

CDR3 length equals 16 residues. The germline gives CDR1 MGHRA, CDR2 YSYEKL. Trimming cost V 3 bases and J 2 bases, with 14 bases left between them. Per the original data handling: For nucleated cells, counts were estimated from reference gene primer amplification. TCRdb's copy holds only in-frame clones and misses some; the assay was immunoSEQ multiplex PCR. For V, J and clone size, that table is used; D and trimming come from the DNA. This table has about 200,000 clones, approximately 85% appearing once. The chain links TRBV4-1 to TRBJ1-3; D gene unclear. The sequenced material came from peripheral blood. The clonotype comes from a human donor with active or convalescent COVID-19. The donor label of this sample is uncertain. The CDR3 loop is CASSHWPRGPGNTIYF. The CDR3, as DNA: TGCGCCAGCAGCCATTGGCCTCGGGGTCCTGGAAACACCATATATTTT.